A selection of T cell receptor beta chains follows, all from one sample in a study of blood T cell repertoires in COVID-19. Assay: immunoSEQ multiplex PCR; the TCRdb copy retains only in-frame clones and omits some. The sample consists of about 180,000 clones, roughly 87% of them appearing once. Sequences were obtained from peripheral blood. The receptors were sampled from a young man who had recovered from COVID-19. CDR3s include the opening cysteine and the closing phenylalanine or tryptophan. A D gene is named only where the DNA matches it firmly. Clone size is given for some rows only: seen once, a few or many times, or a class if the clone is expanded.

J gene	clone size	V gene	D gene	CDR3 DNA	CDR3 protein
TRBJ1-2	.	TRBV3-1/TRBV3-2	TRBD1	TGTGCCAGCAACCCGAAGGGTCAGCGGGACAGGCTCAACTATGGCTACACCTTC	CASNPKGQRDRLNYGYTF
TRBJ2-5	.	TRBV5-1	.	TGCGCCAGCAGCTTGAGTCGGACTCTAGAAGAGGAACCAGAGACCCAGTACTTC	CASSLSRTLEEEPETQYF
TRBJ2-7	once	TRBV27	TRBD2	TGTGCCAGCAGGGCGAGCGGGAGTTACGAGCAGTACTTC	CASRASGSYEQYF
TRBJ1-1	.	TRBV6-2/TRBV6-3	TRBD1	TGTGCCAGCAGTCCCCTGCAGGGGGGCACTGAAGCTTTCTTT	CASSPLQGGTEAFF
TRBJ2-3	few	TRBV9	TRBD2	TGTGCCAGCAGCGTAGCAGGGCGGGAGGGCACAGATACGCAGTATTTT	CASSVAGREGTDTQYF
TRBJ2-7	.	TRBV9	TRBD1	TGTGCCAGCAGCGTTCGGGACAGCCGCTACGAGCAGTACTTC	CASSVRDSRYEQYF
TRBJ2-1	few	TRBV4-2	.	TGTGCCAGCAGCGTGCGACTAGATCCCTATGAGCAGTTCTTC	CASSVRLDPYEQFF
TRBJ1-6	.	TRBV25-1	.	TGTGCCAGCTGCGGGCAGTCCTCACCCCTCCACTTT	CASCGQSSPLHF
TRBJ2-5	.	TRBV14	.	TGTGCCAGCAGCCAAGATCCCAGGGGTCACAAAGAAGAGACCCAGTACTTC	CASSQDPRGHKEETQYF
TRBJ2-1	.	TRBV6-5	TRBD1	TGTGCCAGCAGTTCCCGGGACAGGGGGAATGAGCAGTTCTTC	CASSSRDRGNEQFF
TRBJ2-6	.	TRBV7-3	TRBD1	TGTGCCAGCAGCTGGGACAGGGCTGGGGCCAACGTCCTGACTTTC	CASSWDRAGANVLTF
TRBJ1-4	once	TRBV29-1	TRBD1	TGCAGCGTTGGATTTTCCGGGACAGGGAATGAAAAACTGTTTTTT	CSVGFSGTGNEKLFF
TRBJ2-3	.	TRBV19	.	TGTGCCAGTTCGGGGAGCCAACGCACAGATACGCAGTATTTT	CASSGSQRTDTQYF
TRBJ2-5	.	TRBV14	TRBD2	TGTGCCAGCAGTCTAGCGGGAACTCGGAAGACCCAGTACTTC	CASSLAGTRKTQYF
TRBJ2-1	.	TRBV19	.	TGTGCCAGTAGTAGTCTTACTACTACCTACAATGAGCAGTTCTTC	CASSSLTTTYNEQFF
TRBJ2-2	.	TRBV14	TRBD2	TGTGCCAGCAGCCTTCCCACTATAGCGGGAGAGGTACACGGGGAGCTGTTTTTT	CASSLPTIAGEVHGELFF
TRBJ2-4	.	TRBV7-8	TRBD2	TGTGCCAGCACCCCCGGGGGGGCCAAAAACATTCAGTACTTC	CASTPGGAKNIQYF
TRBJ1-5	.	TRBV1	.	TGCACCAGCAGCCGAACAGGGGCGGGACAGCCCCAGCATTTT	CTSSRTGAGQPQHF
TRBJ2-1	.	TRBV7-8	.	TGTGCCAGCAGGGTCAGGAAGGCAGATCCTTACAATGAGCAGTTCTTC	CASRVRKADPYNEQFF
TRBJ2-3	.	TRBV5-1	.	TGCGCCAGCAGAGATGGAGTGGTCACAGATACGCAGTATTTT	CASRDGVVTDTQYF
TRBJ2-5	.	TRBV7-7	TRBD2	TGTGCTAGCAGCCCCGCGGGGGGCCAAGAGACCCAGTACTTC	CASSPAGGQETQYF
TRBJ2-1	few	TRBV9	TRBD2	TGTGCCAGCAGCATAGGGGGACTAGCGGGAGAGAATGAGCAGTTCTTC	CASSIGGLAGENEQFF
TRBJ1-1	.	TRBV7-6	.	TGTGCCAGCAGCCGAGAAAGTGCAGGGGCGGGCACTGAAGCTTTCTTT	CASSRESAGAGTEAFF
TRBJ2-1	.	TRBV19	TRBD2	TGTGCCAGTATGGTGGCGGGAGGATCCTACAATGAGCAGTTCTTC	CASMVAGGSYNEQFF
TRBJ2-1	.	TRBV6-5	TRBD2	TGTGCCAGCAGTTACCACCCGACTAGCGGCTACAATGAGCAGTTCTTC	CASSYHPTSGYNEQFF
TRBJ2-1	.	TRBV5-6	.	TGTGCCAGCAGCTTGATAAGGGCAGGGAAGCAGTTCTTC	CASSLIRAGKQFF
TRBJ2-2	.	TRBV28	TRBD1	TGTGCCACGGGGGGACAGGGTTGGACCGGGGAGCTGTTTTTT	CATGGQGWTGELFF